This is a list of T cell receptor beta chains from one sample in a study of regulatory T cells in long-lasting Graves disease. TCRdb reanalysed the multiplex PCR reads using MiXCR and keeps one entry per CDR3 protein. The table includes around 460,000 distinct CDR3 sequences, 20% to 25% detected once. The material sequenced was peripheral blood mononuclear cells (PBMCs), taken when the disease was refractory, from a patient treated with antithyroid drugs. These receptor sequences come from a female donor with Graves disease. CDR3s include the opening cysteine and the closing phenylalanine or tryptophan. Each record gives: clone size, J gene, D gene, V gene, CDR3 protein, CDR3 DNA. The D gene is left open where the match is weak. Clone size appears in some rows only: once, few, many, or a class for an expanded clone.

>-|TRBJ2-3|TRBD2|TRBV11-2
CASTQRLAGMDTQYF
TGTGCCAGCACCCAACGGCTAGCGGGGATGGATACGCAGTATTTT
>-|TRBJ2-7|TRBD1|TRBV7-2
CASSLRQGGYEQYF
TGTGCCAGCAGCCTACGACAGGGTGGCTACGAGCAGTACTTC
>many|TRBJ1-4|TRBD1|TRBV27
CASSPQTGAAGSHTF
TGTGCCAGCAGTCCCCAGACAGGGGCCGCCGGGAGCCACACGTTT
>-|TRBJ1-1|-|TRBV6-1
CASTMAAGVAFF
TGTGCCAGCACCATGGCAGCCGGCGTGGCTTTCTTT
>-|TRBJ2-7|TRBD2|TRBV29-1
CSVEATSGSSYEQYF
TGCAGCGTTGAAGCGACTAGCGGGAGCTCCTACGAGCAGTACTTC
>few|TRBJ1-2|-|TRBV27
CASSLDRSMAYTF
TGTGCCAGCAGCCTCGACAGGTCTATGGCTTATACCTTC
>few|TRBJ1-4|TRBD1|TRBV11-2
CASRGNRGVMSKLFF
TGTGCCAGCAGGGGGAACAGGGGGGTGATGTCGAAACTGTTTTTT
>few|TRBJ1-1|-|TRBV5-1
CASSPTRVREAFF
TGCGCCAGCAGCCCCACAAGGGTGCGTGAAGCTTTCTTT
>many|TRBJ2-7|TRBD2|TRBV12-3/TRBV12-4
CASSPLGLVKVYEQYF
TGTGCCAGCAGTCCCCTGGGACTAGTAAAGGTCTACGAGCAGTACTTC
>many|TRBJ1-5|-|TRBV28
CASSHDPQGIGNQPQHF
TGTGCCAGCAGTCACGATCCTCAGGGCATAGGCAATCAGCCCCAGCATTTT
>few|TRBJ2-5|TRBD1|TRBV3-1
CASSQGTGQTQETQYF
TGTGCCAGCAGCCAAGGGACAGGGCAGACCCAAGAGACCCAGTACTTC
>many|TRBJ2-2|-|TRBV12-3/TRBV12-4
CASSFSLPGELFF
TGTGCCAGCAGTTTTTCTCTGCCCGGGGAGCTGTTTTTT
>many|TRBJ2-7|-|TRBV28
CASSGKILTAGQNLYEQYF
TGTGCCAGCAGCGGGAAGATCCTAACCGCGGGACAGAACCTATACGAGCAGTACTTC
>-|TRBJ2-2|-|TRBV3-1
CASSQGGATGELFF
TGTGCCAGCAGCCAAGGGGGGGCCACCGGGGAGCTGTTTTTT
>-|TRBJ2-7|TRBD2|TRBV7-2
CASRSSGAPYEQYF
TGTGCCAGCAGGTCTAGCGGAGCACCCTACGAGCAGTACTTC
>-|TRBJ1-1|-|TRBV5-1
CASSPREGNTEAFF
TGCGCCAGCAGCCCCCGAGAGGGGAACACTGAAGCTTTCTTT
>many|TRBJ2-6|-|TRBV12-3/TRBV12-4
CASMPLGANVLTF
TGTGCCAGCATGCCGCTTGGGGCCAACGTCCTGACTTTC
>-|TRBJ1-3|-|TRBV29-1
CSVEVGNTIYF
TGCAGCGTTGAGGTTGGAAACACCATATATTTT
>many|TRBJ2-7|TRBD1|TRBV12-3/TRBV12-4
CASSSTGYEQYF
TGTGCCAGCAGCTCGACAGGGTACGAGCAGTACTTC
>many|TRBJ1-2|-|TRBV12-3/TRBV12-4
CASSSPSQYGYTF
TGTGCCAGCAGTTCCCCTTCACAGTATGGCTACACCTTC
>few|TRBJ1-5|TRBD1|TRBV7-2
CASSLGTGGFNQPQHF
TGTGCCAGCAGCTTAGGGACAGGGGGATTCAATCAGCCCCAGCATTTT
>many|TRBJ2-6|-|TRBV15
CATSRVRGTGANVLTF
TGTGCCACCAGCAGAGTGAGAGGGACTGGGGCCAACGTCCTGACTTTC
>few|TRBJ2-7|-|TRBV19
CASSMDYRDLVSYEQYF
TGTGCCAGTAGTATGGATTATCGGGACTTGGTAAGCTACGAGCAGTACTTC
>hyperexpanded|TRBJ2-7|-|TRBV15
CATSTWGGDYEQYF
TGTGCCACCAGCACCTGGGGCGGGGACTACGAGCAGTACTTC
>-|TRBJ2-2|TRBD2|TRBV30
CAWSRAGALLTGELFF
TGTGCCTGGAGTAGGGCGGGAGCCCTGCTCACCGGGGAGCTGTTTTTT
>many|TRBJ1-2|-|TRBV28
CASSLGPGADYGYTF
TGTGCCAGCAGTTTAGGACCAGGGGCTGACTATGGCTACACCTTC
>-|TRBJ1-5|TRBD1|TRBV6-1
CASSDRTGRDQPQHF
TGTGCCAGCAGTGACAGGACAGGGAGGGATCAGCCCCAGCATTTT
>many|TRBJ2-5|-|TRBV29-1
CSVAKQSETQYF
TGCAGCGTTGCAAAACAGAGTGAGACCCAGTACTTC
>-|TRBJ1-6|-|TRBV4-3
CASSQGSGGADSPLHF
TGCGCCAGCAGCCAAGGTTCGGGGGGCGCAGATTCACCCCTCCACTTT
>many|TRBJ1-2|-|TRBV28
CASRGIGPYGYTF
TGTGCCAGCAGGGGGATCGGTCCTTATGGCTACACCTTC
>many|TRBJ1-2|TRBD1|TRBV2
CASSPGQANGYTF
TGTGCCAGCAGCCCGGGACAGGCTAATGGCTACACCTTC
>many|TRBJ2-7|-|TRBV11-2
CASSLVSVISYEQYF
TGTGCCAGCAGCTTAGTTTCGGTTATCTCCTACGAGCAGTACTTC
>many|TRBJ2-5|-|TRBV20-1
CSALIAGRVGETQYF
TGCAGTGCGCTCATTGCGGGAAGGGTGGGAGAGACCCAGTACTTC
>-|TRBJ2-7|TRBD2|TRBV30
CAYYSGRAHEQYF
TGTGCCTACTATAGCGGGAGGGCCCACGAGCAGTACTTC
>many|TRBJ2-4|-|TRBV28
CASSLTTSKAKNIQYF
TGTGCCAGCAGTTTAACGACGAGCAAAGCCAAAAACATTCAGTACTTC
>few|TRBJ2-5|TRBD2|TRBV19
CASSPRHGLAGGETQYF
TGTGCCAGTAGTCCCCGTCACGGACTAGCGGGGGGTGAGACCCAGTACTTC
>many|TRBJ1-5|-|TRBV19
CASSIRDHGGYQPQHF
TGTGCCAGTAGTATACGGGACCACGGCGGCTATCAGCCCCAGCATTTT
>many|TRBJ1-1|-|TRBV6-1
CASTPQGNTEAFF
TGTGCCAGCACCCCGCAGGGGAACACTGAAGCTTTCTTT
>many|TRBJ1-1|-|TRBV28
CASSFFSASDRTEAFF
TGTGCCAGCAGTTTTTTTTCGGCTAGCGATCGCACTGAAGCTTTCTTT
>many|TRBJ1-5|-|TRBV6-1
CASRGNEVQPQHF
TGTGCCAGCAGAGGAAACGAGGTACAGCCCCAGCATTTT
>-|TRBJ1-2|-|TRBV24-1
CATSPGAYGYTF
TGTGCCACCAGTCCAGGGGCCTATGGCTACACCTTC
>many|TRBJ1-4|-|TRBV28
CASDGRHNEKLFF
TGTGCCAGCGACGGGCGGCATAATGAAAAACTGTTTTTT
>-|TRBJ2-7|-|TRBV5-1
CASSSDTYEQYF
TGCGCCAGCAGCAGTGACACCTACGAGCAGTACTTC
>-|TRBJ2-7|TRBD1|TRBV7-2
CASRPYWTGDPEQYF
TGTGCCAGCAGACCCTACTGGACAGGGGACCCTGAGCAGTACTTC
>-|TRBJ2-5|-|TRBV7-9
CASSLVGRQEETQYF
TGTGCCAGCAGCTTAGTAGGCAGGCAGGAAGAGACCCAGTACTTC
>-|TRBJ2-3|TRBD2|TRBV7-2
CASSPGLAGGSINTDTQYF
TGTGCCAGCAGCCCGGGCCTAGCGGGGGGCTCCATCAACACAGATACGCAGTATTTT
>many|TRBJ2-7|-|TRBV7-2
CASSLAVPIAYEQYF
TGTGCCAGCAGCTTAGCGGTCCCGATAGCCTACGAGCAGTACTTC
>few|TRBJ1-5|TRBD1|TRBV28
CASRPGTARGNQPQHF
TGTGCCAGCAGACCCGGGACAGCCCGGGGCAATCAGCCCCAGCATTTT
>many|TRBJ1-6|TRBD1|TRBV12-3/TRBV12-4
CASRIGTANSPLHF
TGTGCCAGCAGGATCGGGACAGCCAATTCACCCCTCCACTTT
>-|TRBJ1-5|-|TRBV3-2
CASSPDRGLRNQPQHF
TGTGCCAGCAGCCCCGACAGGGGGTTACGCAATCAGCCCCAGCATTTT
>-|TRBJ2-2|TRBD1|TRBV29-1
CSVTGATGELFF
TGCAGCGTGACAGGGGCCACCGGGGAGCTGTTTTTT
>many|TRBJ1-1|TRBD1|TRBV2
CARLTGGITEAFF
TGTGCCAGATTGACAGGGGGCATCACTGAAGCTTTCTTT
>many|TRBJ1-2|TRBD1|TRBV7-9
CASSLYRGSLDGYTF
TGTGCCAGCAGCTTATACAGGGGCAGTTTGGATGGCTACACCTTC
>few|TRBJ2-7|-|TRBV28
CASSFRTPVPYEQYF
TGTGCCAGCAGTTTTCGCACTCCGGTCCCCTACGAGCAGTACTTC
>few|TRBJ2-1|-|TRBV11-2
CASSQWGASYNEQFF
TGTGCCAGCAGCCAATGGGGGGCTAGCTACAATGAGCAGTTCTTC
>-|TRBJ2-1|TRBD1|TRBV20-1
CSASTDRGWIEQFF
TGCAGTGCTTCAACCGACAGGGGGTGGATTGAGCAGTTCTTC
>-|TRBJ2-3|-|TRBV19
CASSSGGASTDTQYF
TGTGCCAGTAGTTCTGGGGGGGCGAGCACAGATACGCAGTATTTT
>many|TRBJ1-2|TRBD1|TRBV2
CASSTGAGYGYTF
TGTGCCAGCAGTACAGGGGCAGGGTATGGCTACACCTTC